This T cell receptor beta chain is drawn from a study of blood T cells in healthy people across ages. The study, taken as a whole, reports: Roughly linearly, TCR beta diversity per million T cells fell as age increased. Both naive CD4+ cell counts and diversity were greater in long-lived donors than in aged donors.

Trimming at V came to 3 bases and at J to 6 bases, leaving 9 bases not matched to a gene. Germline lookup yields CDR1 KGHSH and CDR2 LQKENI. The CDR3 contains 15 residues. Donation came from healthy Caucasian individuals in Russia who were aged roughly 6 to 95. For this clonotype: Its cognate antigen is unknown.

Through a sample-barcoded 5' primer and a J-beta primer mix, a second PCR was run for 7 to 11 cycles. Every single cDNA molecule received a tag from a template-switch adaptor with 12 random nucleotides. TCRdb called the 5' RACE reads again in MiXCR, with one record for every CDR3 protein. The repertoire holds about 1.4 million distinct CDR3 sequences, with approximately 60% as singletons. The chain links TRBV18 to TRBJ2-5; 8 nucleotides match TRBD2. The sample taken for sequencing was blood. This TCR was recovered from a man between 18 and 29 years old in good health. The CDR3: CASSPGSGSVKTQYF. The CDR3 DNA reads as TGTGCCAGCTCACCCGGGAGCGGGAGTGTGAAGACCCAGTACTTC.